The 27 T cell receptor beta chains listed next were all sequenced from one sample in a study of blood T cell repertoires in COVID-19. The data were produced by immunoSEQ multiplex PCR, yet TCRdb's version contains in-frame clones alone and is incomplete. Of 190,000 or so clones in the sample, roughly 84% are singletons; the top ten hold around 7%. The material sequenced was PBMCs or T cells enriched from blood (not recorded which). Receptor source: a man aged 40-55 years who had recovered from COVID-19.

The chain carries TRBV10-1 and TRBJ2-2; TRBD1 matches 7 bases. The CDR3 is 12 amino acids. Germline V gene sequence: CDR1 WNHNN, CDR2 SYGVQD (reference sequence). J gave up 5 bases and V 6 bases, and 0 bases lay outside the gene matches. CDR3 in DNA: TGCGCCAGCAGACAGGGGACCGGGGAGCTGTTTTTT. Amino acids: CASRQGTGELFF.

The CDR3: CASSLGASGGQETQYF. CDR3 DNA sequence: TGTGCCAGCAGCTTAGGGGCTAGCGGGGGCCAAGAGACCCAGTACTTC. The chain couples TRBV11-2 to TRBJ2-5; the match to TRBD2 covers 10 bases. The V segment lost 1 base and the J segment 1 base; nucleotides outside the gene matches: 3. The V gene's germline CDR1 is SGHAT and CDR2 FQNNGV. The CDR3 is 16 amino acids. The variable domain in full, with the rest retrieved from reference TRBV11-2 and TRBJ2-5, is EAGVAQSPRYKIIEKRQSVAFWCNPISGHATLYWYQQILGQGPKLLIQFQNNGVVDDSQLPKDRFSAERLKGVDSTLKIQPAKLEDSAVYLCASSLGASGGQETQYFGPGTRLLVL.

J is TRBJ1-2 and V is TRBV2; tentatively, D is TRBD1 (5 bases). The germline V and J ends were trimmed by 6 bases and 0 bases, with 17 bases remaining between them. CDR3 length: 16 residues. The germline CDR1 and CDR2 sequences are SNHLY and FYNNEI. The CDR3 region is CASRARDGATNYGYTF. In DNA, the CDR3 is TGTGCCAGCAGAGCGCGAGATGGGGCCACTAACTATGGCTACACCTTC.

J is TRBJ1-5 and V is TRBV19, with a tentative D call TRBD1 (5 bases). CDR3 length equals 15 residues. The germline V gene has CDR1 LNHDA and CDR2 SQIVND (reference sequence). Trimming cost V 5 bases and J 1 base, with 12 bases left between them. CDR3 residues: CASSSGTVSNQPQHF. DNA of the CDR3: TGTGCCAGTAGTTCCGGGACTGTGAGCAATCAGCCCCAGCATTTT.

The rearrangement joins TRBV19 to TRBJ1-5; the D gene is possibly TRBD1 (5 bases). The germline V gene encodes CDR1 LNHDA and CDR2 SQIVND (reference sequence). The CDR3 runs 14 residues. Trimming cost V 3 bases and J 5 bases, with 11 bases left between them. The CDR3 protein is CASSIRTPDQPQHF. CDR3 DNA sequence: TGTGCCAGTAGTATCAGGACACCCGATCAGCCCCAGCATTTT.

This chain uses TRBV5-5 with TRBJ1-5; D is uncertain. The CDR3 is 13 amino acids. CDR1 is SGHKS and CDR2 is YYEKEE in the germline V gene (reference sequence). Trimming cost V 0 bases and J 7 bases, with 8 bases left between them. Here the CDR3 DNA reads TGTGCCAGCAGCTTGGGAGACTTGCAGCCCCAGCATTTT. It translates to CASSLGDLQPQHF.

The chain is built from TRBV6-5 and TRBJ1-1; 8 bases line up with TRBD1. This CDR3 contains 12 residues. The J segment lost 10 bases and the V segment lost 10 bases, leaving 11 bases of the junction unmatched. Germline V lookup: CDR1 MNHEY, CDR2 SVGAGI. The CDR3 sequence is CATTTGGIVAFF. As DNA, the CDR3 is TGTGCCACCACCACAGGGGGTATTGTAGCTTTCTTT.

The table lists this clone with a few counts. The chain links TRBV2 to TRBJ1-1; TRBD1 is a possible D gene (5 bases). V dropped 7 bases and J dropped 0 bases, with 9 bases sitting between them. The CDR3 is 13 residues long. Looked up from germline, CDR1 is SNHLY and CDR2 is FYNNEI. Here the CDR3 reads CASTLDMNTEAFF. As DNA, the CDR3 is TGTGCCAGCACCCTGGACATGAACACTGAAGCTTTCTTT.

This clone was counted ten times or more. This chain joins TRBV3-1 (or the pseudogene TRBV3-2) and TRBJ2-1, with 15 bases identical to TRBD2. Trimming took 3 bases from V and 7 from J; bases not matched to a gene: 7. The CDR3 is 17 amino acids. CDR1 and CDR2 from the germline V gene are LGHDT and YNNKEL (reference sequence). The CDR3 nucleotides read TGTGCCAGCAGCCAGGGACTAGCGGGGGGCCGGGGGAATGAGCAGTTCTTC. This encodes CASSQGLAGGRGNEQFF.

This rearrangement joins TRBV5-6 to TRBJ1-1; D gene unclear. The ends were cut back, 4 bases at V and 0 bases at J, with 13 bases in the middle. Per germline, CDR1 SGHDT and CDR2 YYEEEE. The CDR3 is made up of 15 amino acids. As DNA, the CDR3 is TGTGCCAGCAGCACTGGTCCCTCCATGAACACTGAAGCTTTCTTT. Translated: CASSTGPSMNTEAFF.

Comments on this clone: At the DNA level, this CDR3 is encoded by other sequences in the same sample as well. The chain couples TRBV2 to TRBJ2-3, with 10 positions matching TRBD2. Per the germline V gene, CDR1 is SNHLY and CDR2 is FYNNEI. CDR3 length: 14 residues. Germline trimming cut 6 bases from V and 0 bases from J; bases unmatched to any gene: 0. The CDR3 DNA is TGTGCCAGCAGACTAGCGGGAAGCACAGATACGCAGTATTTT. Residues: CASRLAGSTDTQYF.

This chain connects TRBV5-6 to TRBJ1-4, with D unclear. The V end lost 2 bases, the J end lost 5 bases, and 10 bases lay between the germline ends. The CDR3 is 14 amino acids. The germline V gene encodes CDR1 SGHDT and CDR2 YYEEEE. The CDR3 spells CASSLRLMNEKLFF. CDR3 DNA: TGTGCCAGCAGCTTACGACTGATGAATGAAAAACTGTTTTTT.

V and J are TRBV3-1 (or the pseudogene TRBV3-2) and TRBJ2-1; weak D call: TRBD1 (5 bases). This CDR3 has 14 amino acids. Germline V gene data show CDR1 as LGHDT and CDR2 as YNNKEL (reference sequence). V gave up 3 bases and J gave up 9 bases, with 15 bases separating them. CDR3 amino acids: CASSQARVWSEQFF. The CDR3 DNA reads TGTGCCAGCAGCCAGGCCAGGGTTTGGAGTGAGCAGTTCTTC.

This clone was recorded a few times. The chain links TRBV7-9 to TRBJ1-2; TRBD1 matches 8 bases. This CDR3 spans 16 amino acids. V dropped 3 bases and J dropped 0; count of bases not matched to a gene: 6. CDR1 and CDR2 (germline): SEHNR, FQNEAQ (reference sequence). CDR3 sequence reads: CASSFGDRGANYGYTF. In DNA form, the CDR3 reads TGTGCCAGCAGCTTCGGTGACAGGGGCGCTAACTATGGCTACACCTTC.

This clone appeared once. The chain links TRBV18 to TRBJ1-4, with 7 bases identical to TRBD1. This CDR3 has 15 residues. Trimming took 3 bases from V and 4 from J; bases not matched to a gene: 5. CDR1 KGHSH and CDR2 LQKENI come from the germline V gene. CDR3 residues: CASSPRDSYNEKLFF. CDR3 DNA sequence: TGTGCCAGCTCACCCCGGGACAGCTATAATGAAAAACTGTTTTTT.

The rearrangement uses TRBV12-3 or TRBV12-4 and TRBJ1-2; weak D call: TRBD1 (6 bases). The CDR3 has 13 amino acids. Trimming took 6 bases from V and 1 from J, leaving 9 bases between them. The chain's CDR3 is CASSQGFNYGYTF. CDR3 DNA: TGTGCCAGCAGCCAGGGGTTTAACTATGGCTACACCTTC.

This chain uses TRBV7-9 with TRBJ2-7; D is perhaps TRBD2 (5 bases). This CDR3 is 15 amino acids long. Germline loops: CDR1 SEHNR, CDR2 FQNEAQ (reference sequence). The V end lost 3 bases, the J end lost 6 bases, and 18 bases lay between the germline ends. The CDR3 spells CASSFRPPDSIEQYF. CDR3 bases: TGTGCCAGCAGCTTTCGACCTCCGGACTCTATCGAGCAGTACTTC.

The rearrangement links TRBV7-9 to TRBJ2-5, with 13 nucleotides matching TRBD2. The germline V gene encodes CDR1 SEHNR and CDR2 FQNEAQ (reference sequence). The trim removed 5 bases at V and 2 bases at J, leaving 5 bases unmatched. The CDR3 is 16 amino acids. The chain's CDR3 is CASSASGLAGQETQYF. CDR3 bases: TGTGCCAGCAGCGCCTCGGGACTAGCGGGGCAAGAGACCCAGTACTTC. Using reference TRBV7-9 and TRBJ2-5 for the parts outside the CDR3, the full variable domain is DTGVSQNPRHKITKRGQNVTFRCDPISEHNRLYWYRQTLGQGPEFLTYFQNEAQLEKSRLLSDRFSAERPKGSFSTLEIQRTEQGDSAMYLCASSASGLAGQETQYFGPGTRLLVL.

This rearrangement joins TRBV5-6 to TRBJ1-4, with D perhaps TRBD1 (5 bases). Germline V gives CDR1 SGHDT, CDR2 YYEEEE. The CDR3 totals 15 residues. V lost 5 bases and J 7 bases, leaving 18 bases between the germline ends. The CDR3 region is CASRSNPGSAEKLFF. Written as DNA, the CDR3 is TGTGCCAGCAGGTCTAACCCAGGGTCGGCTGAAAAACTGTTTTTT.

CDR3: CASSSHDRVSDEQYF. CDR3 bases: TGTGCCAGCAGCTCCCACGACAGGGTTAGCGACGAGCAGTACTTC. The chain recombines TRBV7-9 with TRBJ2-7, with TRBD1 matching 7 bases. With 4 bases clipped from V and 5 bases from J, the junction kept 11 bases outside the gene matches. This CDR3 is built from 15 residues. Looked up from germline, CDR1 is SEHNR and CDR2 is FQNEAQ (reference sequence).

The CDR3 region has the DNA TGTGCCAGCAGCGTAGAGCAGGGAGGCGAGCAGTACTTC. Protein: CASSVEQGGEQYF. This sequence joins TRBV9 and TRBJ2-7, with D possibly matching TRBD2 (6 bases). Germline-derived CDR1 and CDR2 are SGDLS and YYNGEE. The V and J ends lost 0 bases and 6 bases respectively, with 10 bases between them. The CDR3 has 13 amino acids.

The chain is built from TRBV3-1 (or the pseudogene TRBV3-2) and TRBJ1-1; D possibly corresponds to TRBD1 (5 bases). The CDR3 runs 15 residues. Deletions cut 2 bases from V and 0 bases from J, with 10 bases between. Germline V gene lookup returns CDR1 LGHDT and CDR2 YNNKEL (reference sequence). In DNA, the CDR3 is TGTGCCAGCAGCCAAACGACAGTGATGAACACTGAAGCTTTCTTT. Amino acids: CASSQTTVMNTEAFF.

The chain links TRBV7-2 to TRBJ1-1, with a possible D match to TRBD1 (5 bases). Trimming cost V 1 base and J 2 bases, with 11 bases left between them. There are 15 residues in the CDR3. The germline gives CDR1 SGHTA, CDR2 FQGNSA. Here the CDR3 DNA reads TGTGCCAGCAGCTTAGTCTCTTGGGGCAACACTGAAGCTTTCTTT. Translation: CASSLVSWGNTEAFF.

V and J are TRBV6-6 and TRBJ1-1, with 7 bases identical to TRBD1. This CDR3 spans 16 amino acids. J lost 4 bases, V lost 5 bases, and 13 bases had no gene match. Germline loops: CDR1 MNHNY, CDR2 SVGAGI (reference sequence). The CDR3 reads CASSRDRAGHVTEAFF. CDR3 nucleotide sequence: TGTGCCAGCAGTCGTGACAGGGCGGGACACGTCACTGAAGCTTTCTTT.

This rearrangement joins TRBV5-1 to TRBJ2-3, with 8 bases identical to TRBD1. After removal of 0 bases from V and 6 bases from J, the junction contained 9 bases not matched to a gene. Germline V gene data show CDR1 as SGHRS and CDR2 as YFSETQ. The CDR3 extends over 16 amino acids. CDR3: CASSLATRGRGDTQYF. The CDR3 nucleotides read TGCGCCAGCAGCTTGGCCACCAGGGGGCGCGGGGATACGCAGTATTTT.

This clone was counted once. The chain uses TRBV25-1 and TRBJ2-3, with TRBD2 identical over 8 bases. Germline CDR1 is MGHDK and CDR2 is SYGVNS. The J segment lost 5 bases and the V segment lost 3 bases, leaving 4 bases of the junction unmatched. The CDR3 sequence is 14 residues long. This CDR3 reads CASSDPGGQDTQYF. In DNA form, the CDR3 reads TGTGCCAGCAGTGACCCGGGGGGGCAAGATACGCAGTATTTT.

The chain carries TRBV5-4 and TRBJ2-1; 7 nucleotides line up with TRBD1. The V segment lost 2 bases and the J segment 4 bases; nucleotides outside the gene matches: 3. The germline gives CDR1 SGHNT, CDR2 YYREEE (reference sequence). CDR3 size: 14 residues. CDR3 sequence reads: CASSFRDRYNEQFF. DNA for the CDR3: TGTGCCAGCAGCTTCCGGGACAGATACAATGAGCAGTTCTTC. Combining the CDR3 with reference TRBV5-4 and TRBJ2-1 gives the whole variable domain ETGVTQSPTHLIKTRGQQVTLRCSSQSGHNTVSWYQQALGQGPQFIFQYYREEENGRGNFPPRFSGLQFPNYSSELNVNALELDDSALYLCASSFRDRYNEQFFGPGTRLTVL.